This is a list of T cell receptor beta chains from one sample in a study of Ad26.COV2.S vaccination and SARS-CoV-2 variants. Assay used: immunoSEQ multiplex PCR; TCRdb lists only in-frame clones, some missing. The sample holds approximately 410,000 clones, around 92% seen once. Sequenced here: peripheral blood, sampled in a trial of Ad26.COV2.S vaccine versus placebo. These receptors originate from a person between 18 and 60 years old who received the Ad26.COV2.S COVID-19 vaccine or a placebo. Each CDR3 is given with its conserved first and last residue. The order of the fields is clone size, V gene, J gene, D gene, CDR3 DNA, CDR3 protein. The D gene is left open where the match is weak. A row's size may be missing; if present it is once, few, many or a size class.

size: .
V: TRBV2
J: TRBJ2-4
D: TRBD1
DNA: TGTGCCAGGGGGACAGCTTCGGCCAAAAACATTCAGTACTTC
CDR3: CARGTASAKNIQYF

size: .
V: TRBV27
J: TRBJ1-2
D: TRBD1
DNA: TGTGCCAGCAGTTCCCGGGACAGGGGGATTAACTATGGCTACACCTTC
CDR3: CASSSRDRGINYGYTF

size: .
V: TRBV9
J: TRBJ2-1
D: TRBD2
DNA: TGTGCCAGCAGCGTAGGGACTAGCGGGGGGGCTATCCCCTACAATGAGCAGTTCTTC
CDR3: CASSVGTSGGAIPYNEQFF

size: .
V: TRBV25-1
J: TRBJ2-1
D: .
DNA: TGTGCCAGCAGTGAAGCGGAGAGAATCGACAATGAGCAGTTCTTC
CDR3: CASSEAERIDNEQFF

size: .
V: TRBV5-1
J: TRBJ1-1
D: .
DNA: TGCGCCAGCAGCCCGAAAGCCGAGACTCTACTAAACACTGAAGCTTTCTTT
CDR3: CASSPKAETLLNTEAFF

size: .
V: TRBV28
J: TRBJ2-7
D: TRBD1
DNA: TGTGCCAGCAGTTCGCGACCGGGACAGACCTTTGAGCAGTACTTC
CDR3: CASSSRPGQTFEQYF

size: .
V: TRBV2
J: TRBJ1-2
D: .
DNA: TGTGCCAGCAGTGAAGCCAGTCGGGTTTCCAGTGGCTACACCTTC
CDR3: CASSEASRVSSGYTF

size: .
V: TRBV28
J: TRBJ2-7
D: .
DNA: TGTGCCAGCAGTCCGACAGATGCCTACGAGCAGTACTTC
CDR3: CASSPTDAYEQYF

size: .
V: TRBV2
J: TRBJ2-7
D: .
DNA: TGTGCCAGCCGCAGGGCCTACGAGCAGTACTTC
CDR3: CASRRAYEQYF

size: .
V: TRBV19
J: TRBJ2-7
D: TRBD1
DNA: TGTGCCAGTAGCCCGGACAGGGGGCTAATCTACGAGCAGTACTTC
CDR3: CASSPDRGLIYEQYF

size: few
V: TRBV7-2
J: TRBJ1-5
D: .
DNA: TGTGCCAGCAGCTCGAGAAGCAATCAGCCCCAGCATTTT
CDR3: CASSSRSNQPQHF

size: .
V: TRBV6-2/TRBV6-3
J: TRBJ1-1
D: .
DNA: TGTGCCAGCAGTTATCGGGGTTTCCTAGGAGCTTTCTTT
CDR3: CASSYRGFLGAFF

size: .
V: TRBV7-2
J: TRBJ2-7
D: .
DNA: TGTGCCACCGCCGACAGATTTAGCTCCTACGAGCAGTACTTC
CDR3: CATADRFSSYEQYF

size: .
V: TRBV5-1
J: TRBJ2-7
D: TRBD2
DNA: TGCGCCAGCAGCCTACAATGGAGCGGGGGCCGGTACGAGCAGTACTTC
CDR3: CASSLQWSGGRYEQYF

size: once
V: TRBV15
J: TRBJ2-1
D: .
DNA: TGTGCCACCAGCAGAGGGGGGATTGATGAGCAGTTCTTC
CDR3: CATSRGGIDEQFF

size: .
V: TRBV7-2
J: TRBJ1-3
D: .
DNA: TGTGCCAGCAGCCAGGGGCAGGGCGTCTTTGGAAACACCATATATTTT
CDR3: CASSQGQGVFGNTIYF

size: once
V: TRBV19
J: TRBJ2-7
D: TRBD1
DNA: TGTGCCAGTAGTCCCGTCGACAGGGTAGACCACGAGCAGTACTTC
CDR3: CASSPVDRVDHEQYF

size: .
V: TRBV2
J: TRBJ2-5
D: TRBD2
DNA: TGTGCCAGCAGTTATGCTAGCGGGGCAGAGACCCAGTACTTC
CDR3: CASSYASGAETQYF

size: .
V: TRBV19
J: TRBJ2-1
D: TRBD2
DNA: TGTGCCAGTAGTATAATAGGACTAGCGGGACCCAATGAGCAGTTCTTC
CDR3: CASSIIGLAGPNEQFF

size: .
V: TRBV6-5
J: TRBJ1-1
D: .
DNA: TGTGCCAGCACCGTATTCGGAGCAAACACTGAAGCTTTCTTT
CDR3: CASTVFGANTEAFF

size: .
V: TRBV29-1
J: TRBJ1-1
D: .
DNA: TGCAGCGTTGGAAGGTCGTCGAACACTGAAGCTTTCTTT
CDR3: CSVGRSSNTEAFF

size: once
V: TRBV30
J: TRBJ1-5
D: TRBD1
DNA: TGTGCCTGGAGTCGACAGGGGTACAATCAGCCCCAGCATTTT
CDR3: CAWSRQGYNQPQHF

size: .
V: TRBV6-2/TRBV6-3
J: TRBJ1-4
D: TRBD1
DNA: TGTGCCAGCAGTCCCAGACAGGGGACTAATGAAAAACTGTTTTTT
CDR3: CASSPRQGTNEKLFF

size: few
V: TRBV11-3
J: TRBJ2-5
D: .
DNA: TGTGCCAGCAGCTTAGATTCAACGTCCCAAGAGACCCAGTACTTC
CDR3: CASSLDSTSQETQYF

size: .
V: TRBV5-1
J: TRBJ1-2
D: TRBD1
DNA: TGCGCCAGCAGTTGGGACAGGGGGGATGGCTACACCTTC
CDR3: CASSWDRGDGYTF

size: .
V: TRBV19
J: TRBJ2-4
D: TRBD1
DNA: TGTGCCAGTAGTATCACAGGGGCCCGGGGAGCCAAAAACATTCAGTACTTC
CDR3: CASSITGARGAKNIQYF

size: .
V: TRBV6-6
J: TRBJ1-2
D: .
DNA: TGTGCCAGCACCCGCGGTGCCAGCTCTGGCTACACCTTC
CDR3: CASTRGASSGYTF

size: .
V: TRBV10-1
J: TRBJ2-6
D: TRBD1
DNA: TGCGCCAGCCTTCGGGACAGGGAAGCTGGGGCCAACGTCCTGACTTTC
CDR3: CASLRDREAGANVLTF

size: .
V: TRBV6-2/TRBV6-3
J: TRBJ1-1
D: TRBD1
DNA: TGTGCCAGCAGTTACTCGACAGGGGGCCCAAACACTGAAGCTTTCTTT
CDR3: CASSYSTGGPNTEAFF

size: .
V: TRBV27
J: TRBJ1-6
D: .
DNA: TGTGCCAGCAGTTTAATCGGGTCTTTGTCATCTCGGGGGGGGCGATATAATTCACCCCTCCACTTT
CDR3: CASSLIGSLSSRGGRYNSPLHF

size: .
V: TRBV5-4
J: TRBJ2-4
D: .
DNA: TGTGCCAGCAGCTCCCGACAAGGCTCAAAAAACATTCAGTACTTC
CDR3: CASSSRQGSKNIQYF

size: .
V: TRBV18
J: TRBJ1-6
D: TRBD1
DNA: TGTGCCAGCTCACCGGACAGGAATAATTCACCCCTCCACTTT
CDR3: CASSPDRNNSPLHF

size: .
V: TRBV6-5
J: TRBJ2-2
D: TRBD1
DNA: TGTGCCACCCAGGGACAGGGTGACACCGGGGAGCTGTTTTTT
CDR3: CATQGQGDTGELFF

size: .
V: TRBV2
J: TRBJ1-1
D: TRBD1
DNA: TGTGCCAGCAGTGATTCGTGGGACAGGAACACTGAAGCTTTCTTT
CDR3: CASSDSWDRNTEAFF

size: few
V: TRBV10-1
J: TRBJ2-2
D: TRBD1
DNA: TGCGCCAGCAGTGGCTACAGGGGACCCAACACCGGGGAGCTGTTTTTT
CDR3: CASSGYRGPNTGELFF